This T cell receptor (beta chain) was sequenced in a study of spatial heterogeneity in lung cancer. Per germline, CDR1 DFQATT and CDR2 SNEGSKA (reference sequence). The CDR3 length is 14 residues. With 6 bases removed from V and 6 bases from J, the gap between germline ends came to 21 bases. Noted time point: sample taken at primary tumor resection. Sequencing was performed on whole RNA extracted from tumor and nontumor lung tissue, or from frozen PBMC, and the material was left unsorted. The donor population consisted of approximately 70 patients with untreated, early-stage non-small cell lung cancer. This clonotype turned up a few times. Every cDNA TCR molecule received its own unique molecular identifier. TCRdb fed the 5' RACE reads into MiXCR, producing one record per CDR3 protein. The table lists approximately 29,000 distinct CDR3 sequences, 8.4% of them singletons, with around 36% in the top ten.

The receptor was derived from a female donor with early-stage non-small cell lung cancer. This chain links TRBV20-1 with TRBJ2-7, with D maybe TRBD2 (7 bases). This specimen consisted of PBMCs, obtained at surgery. The CDR3 DNA reads TGCAGTGCGGGAGTAGGGGGAGGGGTTCGCGAGCAGTACTTC. Amino acid sequence: CSAGVGGGVREQYF.